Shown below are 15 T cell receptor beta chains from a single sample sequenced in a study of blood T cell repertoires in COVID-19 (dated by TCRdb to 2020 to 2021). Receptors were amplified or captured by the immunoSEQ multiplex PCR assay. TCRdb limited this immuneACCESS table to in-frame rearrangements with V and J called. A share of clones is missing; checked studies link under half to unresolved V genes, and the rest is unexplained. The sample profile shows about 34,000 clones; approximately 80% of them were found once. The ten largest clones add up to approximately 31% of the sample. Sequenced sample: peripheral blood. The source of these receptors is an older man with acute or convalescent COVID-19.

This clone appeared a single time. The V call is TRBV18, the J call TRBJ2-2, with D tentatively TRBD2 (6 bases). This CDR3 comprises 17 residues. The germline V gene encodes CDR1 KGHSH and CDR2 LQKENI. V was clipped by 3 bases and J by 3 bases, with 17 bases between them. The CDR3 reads CASSPLFGTSDTGELFF. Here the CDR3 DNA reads TGTGCCAGCTCACCGCTGTTTGGGACTTCGGACACCGGGGAGCTGTTTTTT.

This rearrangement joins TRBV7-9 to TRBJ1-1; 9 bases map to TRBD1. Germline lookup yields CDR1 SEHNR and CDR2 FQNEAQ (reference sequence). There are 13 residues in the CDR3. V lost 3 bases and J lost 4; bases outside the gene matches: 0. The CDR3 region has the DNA TGTGCCAGCAGCTTGGGACAGGGCACTGAAGCTTTCTTT. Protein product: CASSLGQGTEAFF.

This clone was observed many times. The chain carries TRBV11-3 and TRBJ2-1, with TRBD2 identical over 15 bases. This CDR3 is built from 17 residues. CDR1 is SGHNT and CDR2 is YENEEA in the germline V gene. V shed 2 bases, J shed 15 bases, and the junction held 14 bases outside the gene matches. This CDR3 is CASSLSHGLAGGPRVFF. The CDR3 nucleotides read TGTGCCAGCAGCTTATCCCACGGACTAGCGGGAGGGCCTAGAGTGTTCTTC.

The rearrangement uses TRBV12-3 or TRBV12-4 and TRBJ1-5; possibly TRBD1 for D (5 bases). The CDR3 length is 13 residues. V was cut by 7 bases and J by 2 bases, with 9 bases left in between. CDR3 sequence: CASTGGGNQPQHF. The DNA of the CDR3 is TGTGCCAGCACGGGGGGGGGCAATCAGCCCCAGCATTTT.

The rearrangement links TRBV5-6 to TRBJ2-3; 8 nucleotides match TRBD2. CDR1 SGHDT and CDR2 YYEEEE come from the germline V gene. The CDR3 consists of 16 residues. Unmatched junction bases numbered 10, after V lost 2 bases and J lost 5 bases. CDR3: CASSFGWREVGDTQYF. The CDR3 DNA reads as TGTGCCAGCAGCTTTGGATGGCGGGAGGTTGGAGATACGCAGTATTTT.

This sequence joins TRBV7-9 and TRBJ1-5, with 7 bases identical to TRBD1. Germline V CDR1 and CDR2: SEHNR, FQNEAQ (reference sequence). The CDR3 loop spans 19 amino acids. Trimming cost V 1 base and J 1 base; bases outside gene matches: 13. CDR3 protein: CASSLGNLKGANSNQPQHF. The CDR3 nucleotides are TGTGCCAGCAGCTTAGGTAATCTAAAGGGGGCTAACAGCAATCAGCCCCAGCATTTT.

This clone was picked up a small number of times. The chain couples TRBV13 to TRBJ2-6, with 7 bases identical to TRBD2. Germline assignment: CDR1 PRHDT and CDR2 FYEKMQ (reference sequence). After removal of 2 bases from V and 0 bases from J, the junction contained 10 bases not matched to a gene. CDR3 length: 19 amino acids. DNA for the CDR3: TGTGCCAGCAGCTTAAAGGTAGCGGGCTTGTCCTCTGGGGCCAACGTCCTGACTTTC. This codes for CASSLKVAGLSSGANVLTF. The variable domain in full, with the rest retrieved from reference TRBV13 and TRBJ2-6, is AAGVIQSPRHLIKEKRETATLKCYPIPRHDTVYWYQQGPGQDPQFLISFYEKMQSDKGSIPDRFSAQQFSDYHSELNMSSLELGDSALYFCASSLKVAGLSSGANVLTFGAGSRLTVL.

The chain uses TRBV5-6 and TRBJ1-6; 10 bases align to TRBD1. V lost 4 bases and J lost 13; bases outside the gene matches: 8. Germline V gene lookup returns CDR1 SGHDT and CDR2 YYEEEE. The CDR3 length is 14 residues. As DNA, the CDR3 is TGTGCCAGCAGCCCCGGGACAGGGGAAAGGCCCCTCCACTTT. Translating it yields CASSPGTGERPLHF.

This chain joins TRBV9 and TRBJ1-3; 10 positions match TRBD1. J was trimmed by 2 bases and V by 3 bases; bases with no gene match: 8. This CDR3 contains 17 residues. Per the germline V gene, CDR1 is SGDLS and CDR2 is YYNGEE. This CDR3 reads CASSDPGTGAPGNTIYF. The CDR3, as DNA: TGTGCCAGCAGCGACCCCGGGACAGGGGCACCTGGAAACACCATATATTTT.

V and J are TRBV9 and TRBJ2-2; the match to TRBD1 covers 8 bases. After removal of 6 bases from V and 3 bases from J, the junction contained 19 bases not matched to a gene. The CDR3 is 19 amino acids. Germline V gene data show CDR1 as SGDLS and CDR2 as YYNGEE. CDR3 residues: CASTRGDRSIRRHTGELFF. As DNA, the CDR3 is TGTGCCAGCACCCGAGGGGACAGGTCGATACGGAGACACACCGGGGAGCTGTTTTTT.

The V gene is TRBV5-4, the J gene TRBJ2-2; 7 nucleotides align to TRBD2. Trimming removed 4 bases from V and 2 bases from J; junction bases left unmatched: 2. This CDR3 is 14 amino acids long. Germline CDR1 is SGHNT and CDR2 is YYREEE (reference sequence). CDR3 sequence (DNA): TGTGCCAGCAGCAGCGGGGTTAACACCGGGGAGCTGTTTTTT. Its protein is CASSSGVNTGELFF.

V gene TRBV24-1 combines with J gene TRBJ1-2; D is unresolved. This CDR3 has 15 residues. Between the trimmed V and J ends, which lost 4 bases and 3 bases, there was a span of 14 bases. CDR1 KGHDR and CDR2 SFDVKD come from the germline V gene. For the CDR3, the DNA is TGTGCCACCAGTGACCCTTATCGAGGAGACTATGGCTACACCTTC. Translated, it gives CATSDPYRGDYGYTF.

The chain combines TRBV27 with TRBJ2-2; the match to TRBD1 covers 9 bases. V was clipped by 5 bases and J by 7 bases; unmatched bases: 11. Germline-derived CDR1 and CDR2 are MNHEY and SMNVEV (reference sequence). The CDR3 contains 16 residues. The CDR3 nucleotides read TGTGCCAGCAGTAGCCTAACCGGACAGGGGATCGGGGAGCTGTTTTTT. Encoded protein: CASSSLTGQGIGELFF.

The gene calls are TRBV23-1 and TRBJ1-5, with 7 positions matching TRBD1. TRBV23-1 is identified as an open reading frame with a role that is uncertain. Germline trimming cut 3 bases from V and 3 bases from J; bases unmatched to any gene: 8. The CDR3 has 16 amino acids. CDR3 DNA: TGCGCCAGCAGTCACCTCGGGACAGCCCCCAATCAGCCCCAGCATTTT. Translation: CASSHLGTAPNQPQHF.

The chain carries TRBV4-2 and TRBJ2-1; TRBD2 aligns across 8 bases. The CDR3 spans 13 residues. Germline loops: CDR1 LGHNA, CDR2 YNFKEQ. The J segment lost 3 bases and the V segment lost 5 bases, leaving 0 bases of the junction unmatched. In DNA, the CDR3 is TGTGCCAGCAGCGCGGGGGGCTACAATGAGCAGTTCTTC. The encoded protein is CASSAGGYNEQFF.